The 5 T cell receptor beta chains in this list originate from one sample, sequenced in a study of cytomegalovirus exposure and HLA in healthy donors. The PCR contained 60 Vbeta and 13 Jbeta primers. Assay: immunoSEQ multiplex PCR; the TCRdb copy retains only in-frame clones and omits some. The sample shows some 120,000 clones, roughly 80% of them seen only once. Specimen: PBMCs. Receptors were obtained from a man aged 18-30 years in good health and CMV-seropositive.

This chain uses TRBV18 with TRBJ1-2; no clear D gene. Germline-derived CDR1 and CDR2 are KGHSH and LQKENI. V was pared by 5 bases and J by 2 bases, with 6 bases between. The CDR3 extends over 12 amino acids. As DNA, the CDR3 is TGTGCCAGCTCATTATCCAACTATGGCTACACCTTC. Encoded protein: CASSLSNYGYTF.

The rearrangement links TRBV4-2 to TRBJ2-5, with TRBD2 matching over 8 bases. CDR1 is LGHNA, CDR2 YNFKEQ, per germline. CDR3 length: 16 residues. V lost 1 base and J lost 2; bases outside the gene matches: 6. The CDR3 loop reads CASSQGLSGEQETQYF. DNA for the CDR3: TGTGCCAGCAGCCAAGGCCTTAGCGGGGAGCAAGAGACCCAGTACTTC.

The rearrangement joins TRBV27 to TRBJ2-2; TRBD1 agrees at 8 bases. The J segment lost 5 bases and the V segment lost 8 bases, leaving 10 bases of the junction unmatched. This CDR3 comprises 15 residues. Germline V lookup: CDR1 MNHEY, CDR2 SMNVEV (reference sequence). This chain's CDR3 is CASYSPDRGTGELFF. As DNA, the CDR3 is TGTGCCAGCTATAGCCCCGACAGGGGAACCGGGGAGCTGTTTTTT.

The V call is TRBV19, the J call TRBJ1-3; maybe TRBD1 (6 bases). Germline loops: CDR1 LNHDA, CDR2 SQIVND (reference sequence). This CDR3 comprises 14 residues. The V and J ends lost 7 bases and 4 bases respectively, with 14 bases between them. The DNA for the CDR3 is TGTGCCAGTACCGCGACAGGTTCGGGAAACACCATATATTTT. Amino acid sequence: CASTATGSGNTIYF.

The V call is TRBV25-1, the J call TRBJ2-3; D may be TRBD1 (6 bases). The CDR3 runs 16 residues. Per germline, CDR1 MGHDK and CDR2 SYGVNS. V dropped 2 bases and J dropped 3 bases, with 15 bases sitting between them. The DNA for the CDR3 is TGTGCCAGCAGTGAAACAATTGATACAGGGACAGATACGCAGTATTTT. Its protein product is CASSETIDTGTDTQYF.